This TCR beta chain was identified during a study of resident and recirculating memory T cells in vitiligo. Study-wide background: Epidermis came from shave biopsies of lesional and nonlesional sites, plus PBMCs. Study observations and caveats: Clonality differed among vitiligo lesions, with no unique dominant clone. Sequences differed between biopsy sites and patients, suggesting private specificity.

A remark on this clone: Its target is unknown.

The CDR3 is made up of 15 amino acids. V was clipped by 4 bases and J by 3 bases; unmatched bases: 6. CDR1 is SGHVS and CDR2 is FQNEAQ in the germline V gene. The data were produced by immunoSEQ multiplex PCR, yet TCRdb's version contains in-frame clones alone and is incomplete. The sample includes 40,000 to 45,000 clones, around nine tenths seen only once; the top ten take roughly 4.7%. The sequence was collected from a male donor with vitiligo. This chain joins TRBV7-8 and TRBJ2-1, with 7 bases fitting TRBD2. The material sequenced was blood. The DNA of the CDR3 is TGTGCCAGCAGCTACCTGGGGAGGGGCTACAATGAGCAGTTCTTC. It translates to CASSYLGRGYNEQFF. Drawing the rest from reference TRBV7-8 and TRBJ2-1, the complete variable domain is GAGVSQSPRYKVAKRGQDVALRCDPISGHVSLFWYQQALGQGPEFLTYFQNEAQLDKSGLPSDRFFAERPEGSVSTLKIQRTQQEDSAVYLCASSYLGRGYNEQFFGPGTRLTVL.